The rows below give T cell receptor beta chains drawn from one sample of a study of T cell responses to AZD1222 COVID-19 vaccine. Measured with immunoSEQ multiplex PCR; TCRdb has only the in-frame clones, and not every one. The table includes approximately 150,000 clones, about 90% detected once. This material consisted of peripheral blood, taken 28 days after the second AZD1222 dose. The receptor set was obtained from an adult who received the AZD1222 COVID-19 vaccine. Each CDR3 is given with its conserved first and last residue. D genes are given only for firm matches. For some rows the clone size is stated as once, few or many, or as a class when expanded; others skip it.

DNA,CDR3,D,size,J,V
TGTGCCAGCAGTTCGGCAGGGCTTCCTAACTATGGCTACACCTTC,CASSSAGLPNYGYTF,-,-,TRBJ1-2,TRBV27
TGTGCCAGCAGCCTTCGGGGACGCGTTCGGAACACTGAAGCTTTCTTT,CASSLRGRVRNTEAFF,-,-,TRBJ1-1,TRBV3-1/TRBV3-2
TGCGCCAGCAGCCAGACAGGGACAGCTTATACCGTAGCCAAAAACATTCAGTACTTC,CASSQTGTAYTVAKNIQYF,TRBD1,-,TRBJ2-4,TRBV5-1
TGTGCCAGCAGCCCCAGAGGGGGACTAGCGGTTCGCCAATCCTACAATGAGCAGTTCTTC,CASSPRGGLAVRQSYNEQFF,TRBD2,-,TRBJ2-1,TRBV9
TGTGCCAGCTCACCACCGTCTAAGGCGCGCACAGATACGCAGTATTTT,CASSPPSKARTDTQYF,-,-,TRBJ2-3,TRBV18
TGTGCCAGCAAGGGTGGGACAGGGAACCGAGAGACCGGGGAGCTGTTTTTT,CASKGGTGNRETGELFF,TRBD1,-,TRBJ2-2,TRBV7-9
TGTGCCAGCAGCCTACCTCTGGGGCAGGGGTATGATGGCTACACCTTC,CASSLPLGQGYDGYTF,-,-,TRBJ1-2,TRBV4-2
TGTGCCAGCAGCGAACAAGGATACGAGCAGTACTTC,CASSEQGYEQYF,-,-,TRBJ2-7,TRBV12-3/TRBV12-4
TGTGCCAGCAGCCACTTTTCAGGTCCGGAAAAACTGTTTTTT,CASSHFSGPEKLFF,-,-,TRBJ1-4,TRBV6-6
TGTGCCAGCAGCTCCGGGACGTACAATGAGCAGTTCTTC,CASSSGTYNEQFF,-,-,TRBJ2-1,TRBV2
TGTGCCACCAGTGATGCTGGGGGCTCCTACAATGAGCAGTTCTTC,CATSDAGGSYNEQFF,-,-,TRBJ2-1,TRBV24-1
TGTGCCAGCAGCTTAGGTCCAGGGGAACAAGAGACCCAGTACTTC,CASSLGPGEQETQYF,-,-,TRBJ2-5,TRBV7-2
TGTGCCAGTAGCCCTGGAAGGACTAGCGGGAGGGAGACCCAGTACTTC,CASSPGRTSGRETQYF,TRBD2,-,TRBJ2-5,TRBV19
TGTGCCAGCAGTTTATCGTTAAGGGGGCGACGGGGCTACACCTTC,CASSLSLRGRRGYTF,TRBD1,-,TRBJ1-2,TRBV27
TGTGCCAGTACGCAGGGAGTACAGCCCCAGCATTTT,CASTQGVQPQHF,-,-,TRBJ1-5,TRBV2
TGTGCCAGCACATCGGACTCCCATAGCAATCAGCCCCAGCATTTT,CASTSDSHSNQPQHF,-,-,TRBJ1-5,TRBV2
TGTGCCAGCAGCCGACCGGCGCAGGCCCAGTACTTC,CASSRPAQAQYF,-,-,TRBJ2-5,TRBV27
TGTGCCAGCAGCCAAACTGACAGTTCCTACGAGCAGTACTTC,CASSQTDSSYEQYF,-,-,TRBJ2-7,TRBV4-2
TGTGCCAGCAGTTACGCTGACAGGGAACAAGCTTTCTTT,CASSYADREQAFF,TRBD1,-,TRBJ1-1,TRBV6-5
TGCGCCAGCAGCGCCGGACAGGGCACTGAAGCTTTCTTT,CASSAGQGTEAFF,TRBD1,once,TRBJ1-1,TRBV5-1
TGTGCCAGTAGTATTTTCAGGGACCTTAGCACAGATACGCAGTATTTT,CASSIFRDLSTDTQYF,-,-,TRBJ2-3,TRBV19
TGTGCCAGCAGCTTTGACAGGGGTTTTACTGAAGCTTTCTTT,CASSFDRGFTEAFF,TRBD1,-,TRBJ1-1,TRBV7-2
TGTGCCAGCAGCTTTGCCCCCCCCCTAGCGTTCTATTTT,CASSFAPPLAFYF,-,-,TRBJ2-3,TRBV7-2
TGTGCCAGCAGTTACTCGAGTATCCTTGGAGGCTACACCTTC,CASSYSSILGGYTF,-,-,TRBJ1-2,TRBV6-5
TGTGCCAGCAGTGAGAGTCGCACAGATACGCAGTATTTT,CASSESRTDTQYF,-,-,TRBJ2-3,TRBV6-1
TGTGCCAGCAGCGTAAGGGGGTCGTCCTTTGGAAACACCATATATTTT,CASSVRGSSFGNTIYF,-,-,TRBJ1-3,TRBV9
TGCGCCAGCATCACCCCGAAGACAGGCCCCAATCAGCCCCAGCATTTT,CASITPKTGPNQPQHF,-,-,TRBJ1-5,TRBV5-1
TGTGCCAGCAGCTCCGGGAGCTACTACGAGCAGTACTTC,CASSSGSYYEQYF,-,-,TRBJ2-7,TRBV6-5
TGTGCCAGCAGCTTAGGAATAATTACTAGCGGGATAGATACGCAGTATTTT,CASSLGIITSGIDTQYF,TRBD2,-,TRBJ2-3,TRBV7-9
TGTGCCAGCAGTCCTCCGGGGGCTTTGAACACTGAAGCTTTCTTT,CASSPPGALNTEAFF,-,-,TRBJ1-1,TRBV28
TGTGCCACCAGTGATTCAAAAAGGACAGGGGAGTTCTTC,CATSDSKRTGEFF,TRBD1,-,TRBJ2-1,TRBV24-1
TGTGCCACCTTCCTGGGGACTAGCGGTTACTTC,CATFLGTSGYF,TRBD2,-,TRBJ2-7,TRBV27
TGTGCCAGCAGCTTTGACAGGGAGAATGAAAAACTGTTTTTT,CASSFDRENEKLFF,TRBD1,-,TRBJ1-4,TRBV2